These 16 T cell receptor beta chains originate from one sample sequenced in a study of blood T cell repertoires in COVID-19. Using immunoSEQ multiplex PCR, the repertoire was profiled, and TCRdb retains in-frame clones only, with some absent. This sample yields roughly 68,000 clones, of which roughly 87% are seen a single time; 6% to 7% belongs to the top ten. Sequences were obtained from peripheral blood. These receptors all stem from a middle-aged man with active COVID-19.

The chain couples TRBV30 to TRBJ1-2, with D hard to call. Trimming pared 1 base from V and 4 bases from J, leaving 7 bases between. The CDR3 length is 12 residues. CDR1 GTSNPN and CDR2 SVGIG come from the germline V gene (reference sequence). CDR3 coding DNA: TGTGCCTGGAGTGAACAGAGCTATGGCTACACCTTC. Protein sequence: CAWSEQSYGYTF. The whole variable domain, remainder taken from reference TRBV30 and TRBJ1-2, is SQTIHQWPATLVQPVGSPLSLECTVEGTSNPNLYWYRQAAGRGLQLLFYSVGIGQISSEVPQNLSASRPQDRQFILSSKKLLLSDSGFYLCAWSEQSYGYTFGSGTRLTVV.

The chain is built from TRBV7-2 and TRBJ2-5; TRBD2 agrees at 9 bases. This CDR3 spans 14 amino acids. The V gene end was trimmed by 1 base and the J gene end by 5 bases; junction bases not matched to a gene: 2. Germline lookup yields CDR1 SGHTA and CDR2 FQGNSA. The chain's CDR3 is CASSLEREEETQYF. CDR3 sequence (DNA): TGTGCCAGCAGCTTAGAGCGGGAGGAGGAGACCCAGTACTTC.

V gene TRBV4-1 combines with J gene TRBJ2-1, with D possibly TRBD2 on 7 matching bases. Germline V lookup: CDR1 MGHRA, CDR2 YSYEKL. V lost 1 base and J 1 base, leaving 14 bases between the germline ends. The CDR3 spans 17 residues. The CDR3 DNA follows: TGCGCCAGCAGCCAAGCGTGGCGGGGGCCATCCTACAATGAGCAGTTCTTC. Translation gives CASSQAWRGPSYNEQFF.

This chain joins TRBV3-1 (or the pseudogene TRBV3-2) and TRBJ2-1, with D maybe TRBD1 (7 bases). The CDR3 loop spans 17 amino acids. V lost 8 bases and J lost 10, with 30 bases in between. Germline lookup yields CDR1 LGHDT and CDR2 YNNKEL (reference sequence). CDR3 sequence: CASQGEDRLPGRTEQFF. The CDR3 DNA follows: TGTGCCAGCCAAGGGGAGGACAGGCTCCCAGGGCGAACAGAGCAGTTCTTC.

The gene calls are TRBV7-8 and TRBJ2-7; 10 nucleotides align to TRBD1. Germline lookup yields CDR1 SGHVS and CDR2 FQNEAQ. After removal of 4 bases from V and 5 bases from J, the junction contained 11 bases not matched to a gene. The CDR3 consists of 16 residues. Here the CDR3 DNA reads TGTGCCAGCAGCTCTCTCGACAGGGGGCGCGGGGACGAGCAGTACTTC. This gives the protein CASSSLDRGRGDEQYF.

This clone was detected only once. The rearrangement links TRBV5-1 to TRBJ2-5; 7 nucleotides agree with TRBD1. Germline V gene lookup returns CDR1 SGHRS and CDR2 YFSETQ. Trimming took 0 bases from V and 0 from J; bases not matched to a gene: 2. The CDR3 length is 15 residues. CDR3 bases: TGCGCCAGCAGCTTGGGAGACAGGGACCAAGAGACCCAGTACTTC. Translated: CASSLGDRDQETQYF.

The CDR3 loop reads CAWSRSPGLAGQILTYPYEQYF. Written as DNA, the CDR3 is TGTGCCTGGAGTAGGTCTCCCGGACTAGCGGGCCAGATTTTGACTTATCCCTACGAGCAGTACTTC. The chain couples TRBV30 to TRBJ2-7, with 11 bases lining up with TRBD2. The V and J ends lost 2 bases and 2 bases, in that order; junction bases with no gene match: 26. Looked up from germline, CDR1 is GTSNPN and CDR2 is SVGIG (reference sequence). The CDR3 loop spans 22 amino acids.

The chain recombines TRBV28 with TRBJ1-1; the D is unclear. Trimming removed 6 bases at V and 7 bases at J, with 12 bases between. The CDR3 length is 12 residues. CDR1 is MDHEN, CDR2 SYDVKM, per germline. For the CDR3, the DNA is TGTGCCAGCAGCCACCGGGCGGGTGAAGCTTTCTTT. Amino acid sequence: CASSHRAGEAFF.

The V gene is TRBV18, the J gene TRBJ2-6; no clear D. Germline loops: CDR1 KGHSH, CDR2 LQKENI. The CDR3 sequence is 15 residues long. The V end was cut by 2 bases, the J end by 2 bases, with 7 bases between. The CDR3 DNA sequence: TGTGCCAGCTCACCAGCCAGAACTGGGGCCAACGTCCTGACTTTC. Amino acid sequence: CASSPARTGANVLTF. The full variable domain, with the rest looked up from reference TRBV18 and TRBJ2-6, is NAGVMQNPRHLVRRRGQEARLRCSPMKGHSHVYWYRQLPEEGLKFMVYLQKENIIDESGMPKERFSAEFPKEGPSILRIQQVVRGDSAAYFCASSPARTGANVLTFGAGSRLTVL.

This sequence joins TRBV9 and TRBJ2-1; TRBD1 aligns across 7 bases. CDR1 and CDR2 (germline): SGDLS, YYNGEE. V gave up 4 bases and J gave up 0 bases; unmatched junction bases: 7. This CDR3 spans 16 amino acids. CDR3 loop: CASSPRTGRSYNEQFF. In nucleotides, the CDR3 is TGTGCCAGCAGCCCCAGGACAGGCCGCTCCTACAATGAGCAGTTCTTC.

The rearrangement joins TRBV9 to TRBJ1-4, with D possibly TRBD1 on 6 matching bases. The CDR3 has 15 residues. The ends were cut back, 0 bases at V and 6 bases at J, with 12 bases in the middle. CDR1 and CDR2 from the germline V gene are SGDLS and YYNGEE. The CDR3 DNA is TGTGCCAGCAGCGTAGAAGGGGGATTGGATGAAAAACTGTTTTTT. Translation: CASSVEGGLDEKLFF.

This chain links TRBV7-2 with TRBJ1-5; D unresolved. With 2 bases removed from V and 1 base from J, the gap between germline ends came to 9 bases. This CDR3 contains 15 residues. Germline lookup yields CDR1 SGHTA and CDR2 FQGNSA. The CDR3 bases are TGTGCCAGCAGCTTATGGGGAGGGAGCAATCAGCCCCAGCATTTT. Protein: CASSLWGGSNQPQHF.

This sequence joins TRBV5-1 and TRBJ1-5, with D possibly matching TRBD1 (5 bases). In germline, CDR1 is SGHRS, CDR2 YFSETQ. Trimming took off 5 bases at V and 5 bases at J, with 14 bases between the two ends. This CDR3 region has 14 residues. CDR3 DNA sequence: TGCGCCAGCAGTCTCGGGGGACTGGATCAGCCCCAGCATTTT. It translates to CASSLGGLDQPQHF.

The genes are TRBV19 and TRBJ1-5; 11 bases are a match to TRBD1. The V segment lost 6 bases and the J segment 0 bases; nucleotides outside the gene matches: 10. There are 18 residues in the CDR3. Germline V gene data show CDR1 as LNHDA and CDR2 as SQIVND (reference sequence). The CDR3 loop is CASRAGTGGGNSNQPQHF. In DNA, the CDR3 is TGTGCCAGTAGGGCCGGGACAGGGGGTGGAAATAGCAATCAGCCCCAGCATTTT.

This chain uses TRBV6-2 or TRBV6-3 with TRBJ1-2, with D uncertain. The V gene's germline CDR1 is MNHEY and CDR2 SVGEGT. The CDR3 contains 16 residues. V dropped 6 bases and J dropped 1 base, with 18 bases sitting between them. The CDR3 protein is CASSDPGRQLNYGYTF. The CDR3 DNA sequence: TGTGCCAGCAGCGACCCCGGCAGACAACTTAACTATGGCTACACCTTC.

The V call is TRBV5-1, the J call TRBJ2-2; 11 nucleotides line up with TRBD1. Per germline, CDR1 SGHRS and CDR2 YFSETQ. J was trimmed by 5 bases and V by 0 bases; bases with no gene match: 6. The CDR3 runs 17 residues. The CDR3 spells CASSLEGQGARTGELFF. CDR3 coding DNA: TGCGCCAGCAGCTTGGAAGGACAGGGGGCAAGGACCGGGGAGCTGTTTTTT.